The 8 T cell receptor beta chains below all came from one sample that was sequenced in a study of CD8 T cells in Susac syndrome. RNA amounts of roughly 0.5 to 1 ug underwent reverse transcription with random hexamers. MiXCR, applied by TCRdb to the immunoSEQ multiplex PCR reads, yields one record per CDR3 protein. The profile shows some 1,300 distinct CDR3 sequences, around 61% of them singletons. Staining for CD27 and CD45RA delineated memory subsets for TEMRA sorting. Source material: CD8+ TEMRA cells from PBMCs. The subset denotes: FACS-sorted terminally differentiated effector memory CD8+ T cells re-expressing CD45RA (CD8+ TEMRA). The receptor set was obtained from a human donor with Susac syndrome.

About this clonotype: The junction departs from germline at one end; a sequencing error may be responsible. The rearrangement joins TRBV28 to TRBJ1-5; TRBD1 matches at 8 bases. CDR3 length equals 15 residues. Germline V gene lookup returns CDR1 MDHEN and CDR2 SYDVKM. The DNA of the CDR3 is TGTGCCATCATTTTAGTTCAGGGGGCCAATCAGCCCCATCATTTT. The encoded protein is CAIILVQGANQPHHF.

Regarding this clonotype: A read error may produce the germline difference seen at one junction end. The chain has TRBV9 and TRBJ2-2, with 10 nucleotides matching TRBD1. The CDR3 length is 17 residues. Germline V gives CDR1 SGDLS, CDR2 YYNGEE. The CDR3 loop is CASSVTLDRGNTGELFF. CDR3 DNA: TGTGCCAGCAGCGTTACTCTGGACAGGGGGAACACCGGGGAGCTTTTTTTT.

The CDR3 sequence: CASSSFQSYEQYF. The CDR3 DNA is TGTGCCAGCAGCTCCTTTCAGTCCTACGAGCAGTACTTC. The chain is built from TRBV5-6 and TRBJ2-7; the D is unclear. V was clipped by 3 bases and J by 1 base, with 8 bases between them. This CDR3 is built from 13 residues. CDR1 SGHDT and CDR2 YYEEEE come from the germline V gene.

Comment on this clonotype: The DNA is omitted, as the CDR3 cannot be located on it reliably, and the CDR3 follows TCRdb's listing. The chain uses TRBV9 and TRBJ2-2; the table's D call, TRBD1, was not checked against the DNA. The germline V gene has CDR1 SGDLS and CDR2 YYNGEE. The CDR3 spans 17 residues, counting both ends. The CDR3 spells CASSVTRDRANTGSCFF.

The chain links TRBV3-1 to TRBJ2-3; D is perhaps TRBD2 (7 bases). This CDR3 comprises 14 residues. Germline CDR1 is LGHDT and CDR2 is YNNKEL (reference sequence). The V and J ends lost 8 bases and 11 bases respectively, with 23 bases between them. CDR3 bases: TGTGCCAGCTCAGATGGGGGGGGGCGATACGGGCAGTATTTT. Its protein product is CASSDGGGRYGQYF.

The rearrangement uses TRBV28 and TRBJ1-1; D is possibly TRBD1 (6 bases). Deletions cut 1 base from V and 1 base from J, with 10 bases between. Germline V gives CDR1 MDHEN, CDR2 SYDVKM. The CDR3 is 15 amino acids. The CDR3 protein is CASSLLLTGNTEAFF. In DNA, the CDR3 is TGTGCCAGCAGTTTATTACTGACAGGGAACACTGAAGCTTTCTTT.

The chain employs TRBV19 and TRBJ2-3; D may be TRBD2 (7 bases). The V gene's germline CDR1 is LNHDA and CDR2 SQIVND (reference sequence). Trimming stripped 7 bases from V and 2 bases from J, with 25 bases between. This CDR3 has 18 residues. The CDR3 nucleotides are TGTGCCAGTAATGGGGGGGCCCTAGAGGGGTTACTCACAGATACGCAGTATTTT. Translating gives CASNGGALEGLLTDTQYF.

This clonotype occurred a few times. This chain connects TRBV29-1 to TRBJ2-7; TRBD1 agrees at 9 bases. Trimming cost V 4 bases and J 9 bases; bases outside gene matches: 16. The CDR3 contains 15 residues. Germline V gene sequence: CDR1 SQVTM, CDR2 ANQGSEA. The CDR3 region is CSVVGTGFSTTLQYF. The CDR3 bases are TGCAGCGTTGTCGGGACAGGGTTCTCGACAACGCTGCAGTACTTC.